This T cell receptor beta chain was retrieved from a study of OX40 agonist ivuxolimab in advanced cancers. Study context: Ivuxolimab, which is an agonistic anti-OX40 (CD134) antibody, was administered to the patients. Enrolled patients in dose escalation had cancers that were hepatocellular carcinoma, melanoma, renal cell or head and neck cancer.

Repertoires were generated with immunoSEQ multiplex PCR, while TCRdb's copy carries only in-frame clones and drops some. Found here are about 110,000 clones, 90% of them singletons; the top ten hold more than 0.4%. In regard to this clone: What it binds is not known.

Study-wide results and caveats: CD4+ and CD8+ T cells in blood underwent clonal expansion by week 6 at 0.1 to 3.0 mg/kg.

Sequencing used CD4+ or CD8+ T cells sorted from blood, obtained in a trial of the OX40 agonist ivuxolimab. This TCR derives from an adult with an advanced solid tumor such as melanoma, head and neck, liver or kidney cancer.

The DNA for the CDR3 is TGTGCCAGCAGCCCCCAGGGGACACTGAACACTGAAGCTTTCTTT. It is translated as CASSPQGTLNTEAFF. The chain carries TRBV7-2 and TRBJ1-1, with TRBD1 as a possible D gene (6 bases). Trimming took off 5 bases at V and 0 bases at J, with 13 bases between the two ends. CDR1 and CDR2 (germline): SGHTA, FQGNSA. This CDR3 is 15 amino acids long.